This T cell receptor beta chain was identified in a study of blood T cell repertoires in COVID-19. Looking at the study overall: Acute and convalescent COVID-19 samples came from the United States, Italy and Spain. The cDNA or gDNA used as material had been derived from T cells, B-cell-depleted T cells, or PBMCs.

With 5 bases removed from V and 2 bases from J, the gap between germline ends came to 3 bases. The CDR3 totals 11 residues. In the authors' workflow: Reference gene primer amplification yielded estimated nucleated cell counts. TCRdb's copy holds only in-frame clones and misses some; the assay was immunoSEQ multiplex PCR. For V, J and clone size, that table is used; D and trimming come from the DNA. The repertoire includes some 20,000 clones, approximately 91% of them detected once, and just over 9.5% sits in the top ten. The sample taken for sequencing was peripheral blood. The source of this sequence is a middle-aged man with active COVID-19. The V gene is TRBV12-3 or TRBV12-4, the J gene TRBJ1-2; unclear D gene. The CDR3 DNA sequence: TGTGCCAGCAGTCTAAACTATGGCTACACCTTC. It is translated as CASSLNYGYTF.